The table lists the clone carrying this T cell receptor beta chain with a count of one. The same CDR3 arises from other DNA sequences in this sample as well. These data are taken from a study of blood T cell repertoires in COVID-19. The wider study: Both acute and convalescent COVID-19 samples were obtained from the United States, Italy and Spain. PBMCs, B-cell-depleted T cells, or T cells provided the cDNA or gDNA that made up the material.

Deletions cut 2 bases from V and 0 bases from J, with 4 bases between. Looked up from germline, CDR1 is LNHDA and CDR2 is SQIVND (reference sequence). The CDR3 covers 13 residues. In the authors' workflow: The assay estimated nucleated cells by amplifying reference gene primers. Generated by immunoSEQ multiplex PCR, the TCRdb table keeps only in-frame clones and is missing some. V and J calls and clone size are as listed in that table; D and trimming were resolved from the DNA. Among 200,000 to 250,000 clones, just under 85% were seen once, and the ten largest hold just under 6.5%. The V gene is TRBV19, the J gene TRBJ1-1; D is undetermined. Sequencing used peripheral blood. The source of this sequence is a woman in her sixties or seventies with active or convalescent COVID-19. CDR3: CASSISLNTEAFF. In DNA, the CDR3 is TGTGCCAGTAGTATATCTTTGAACACTGAAGCTTTCTTT.